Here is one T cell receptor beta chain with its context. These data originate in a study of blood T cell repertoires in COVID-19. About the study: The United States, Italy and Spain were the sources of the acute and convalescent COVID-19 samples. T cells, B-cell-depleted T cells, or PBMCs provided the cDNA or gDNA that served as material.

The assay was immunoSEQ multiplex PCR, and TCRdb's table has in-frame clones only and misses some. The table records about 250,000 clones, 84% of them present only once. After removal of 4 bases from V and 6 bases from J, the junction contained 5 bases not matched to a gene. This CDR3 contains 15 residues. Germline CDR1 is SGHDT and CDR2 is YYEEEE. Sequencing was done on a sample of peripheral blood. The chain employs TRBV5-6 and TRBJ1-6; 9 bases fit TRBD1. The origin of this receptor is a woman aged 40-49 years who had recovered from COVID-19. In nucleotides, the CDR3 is TGTGCCAGCAGCCAGCCGGGACAGGGTAATTCACCCCTCCACTTT. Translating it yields CASSQPGQGNSPLHF.